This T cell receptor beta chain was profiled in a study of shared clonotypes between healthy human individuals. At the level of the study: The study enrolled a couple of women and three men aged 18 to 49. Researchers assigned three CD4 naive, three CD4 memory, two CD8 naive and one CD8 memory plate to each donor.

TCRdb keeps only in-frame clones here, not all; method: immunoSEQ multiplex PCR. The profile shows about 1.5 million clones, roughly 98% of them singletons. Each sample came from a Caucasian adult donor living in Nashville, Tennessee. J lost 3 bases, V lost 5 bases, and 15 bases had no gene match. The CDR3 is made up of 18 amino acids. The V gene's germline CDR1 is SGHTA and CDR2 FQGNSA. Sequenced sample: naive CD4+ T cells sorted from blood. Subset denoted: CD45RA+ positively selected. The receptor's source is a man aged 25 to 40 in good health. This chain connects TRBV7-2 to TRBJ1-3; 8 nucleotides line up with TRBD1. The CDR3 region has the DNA TGTGCCAGCAGCCCGTCGACCGGGGGCAGGGGGCTTGGAAACACCATATATTTT. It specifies CASSPSTGGRGLGNTIYF.